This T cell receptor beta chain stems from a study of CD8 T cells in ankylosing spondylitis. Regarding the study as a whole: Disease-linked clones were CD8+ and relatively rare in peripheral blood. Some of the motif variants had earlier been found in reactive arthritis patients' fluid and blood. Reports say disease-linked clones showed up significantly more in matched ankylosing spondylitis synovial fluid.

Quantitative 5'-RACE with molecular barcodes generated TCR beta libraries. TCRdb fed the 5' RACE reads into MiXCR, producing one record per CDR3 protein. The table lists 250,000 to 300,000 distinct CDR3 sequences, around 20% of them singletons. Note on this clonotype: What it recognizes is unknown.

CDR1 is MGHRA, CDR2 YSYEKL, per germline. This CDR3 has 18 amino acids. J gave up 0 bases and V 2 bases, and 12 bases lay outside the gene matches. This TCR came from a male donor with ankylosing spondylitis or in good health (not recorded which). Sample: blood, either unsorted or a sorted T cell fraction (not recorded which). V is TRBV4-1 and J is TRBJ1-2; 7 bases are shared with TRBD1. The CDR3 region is CASSQRVLWDRTNYGYTF. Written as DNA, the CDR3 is TGCGCCAGCAGCCAACGGGTCCTATGGGACAGAACTAACTATGGCTACACCTTC.